This passage covers 18 T cell receptor beta chains from one sample sequenced in a study of Ad26.COV2.S vaccination and SARS-CoV-2 variants. Treatment noted: around 19 received Ad26.COV2.S at low or high dose, single or two shots; about five received placebo; per-sample allocation not given. At day 63 after the first vaccine or placebo injection, samples were drawn. Sequenced by immunoSEQ multiplex PCR; TCRdb stores in-frame clones only, minus some. This sample has approximately 400,000 clones, with 80% to 90% found just once. Material: peripheral blood, obtained in a trial of Ad26.COV2.S vaccine versus placebo. The receptors were sampled from a person aged 18-60 years who received the Ad26.COV2.S COVID-19 vaccine or a placebo.

Points on this clone: This same CDR3 is encoded by further DNA sequences in the sample. The rearrangement uses TRBV19 and TRBJ1-1; D is possibly TRBD1 (6 bases). Trimming left V 6 bases short and J 3 bases short, with 11 bases between. The germline V gene has CDR1 LNHDA and CDR2 SQIVND (reference sequence). The CDR3 spans 13 residues. CDR3 nucleotides: TGTGCCAGTAGCCGCACAGGGTACACTGAAGCTTTCTTT. Its protein product is CASSRTGYTEAFF. The full variable domain, completed using reference TRBV19 and TRBJ1-1, is DGGITQSPKYLFRKEGQNVTLSCEQNLNHDAMYWYRQDPGQGLRLIYYSQIVNDFQKGDIAEGYSVSREKKESFPLTVTSAQKNPTAFYLCASSRTGYTEAFFGQGTRLTVV.

This chain connects TRBV6-4 to TRBJ2-3; a possible D gene is TRBD1 (6 bases). Trimming removed 6 bases at V and 1 base at J, with 8 bases between. The CDR3 is 13 residues long. Germline assignment: CDR1 MRHNA and CDR2 SNTAGT. The CDR3 bases are TGTGCCAGCAGACGACAGGGCACAGATACGCAGTATTTT. Translated: CASRRQGTDTQYF.

Only one count was recorded for this clone. The rearrangement uses TRBV7-2 and TRBJ2-3; maybe TRBD2 (6 bases). Germline assignment: CDR1 SGHTA and CDR2 FQGNSA. This CDR3 is 14 amino acids long. The ends were cut back, 5 bases at V and 6 bases at J, with 15 bases in the middle. For the CDR3, the DNA is TGTGCCAGCAGCCTAGGAGGGACGGGTGATACGCAGTATTTT. This translates into CASSLGGTGDTQYF.

This chain connects TRBV6-4 to TRBJ1-1; D is unresolved. The CDR3 is 12 residues long. Trimming took off 0 bases at V and 8 bases at J, with 7 bases between the two ends. Germline V gives CDR1 MRHNA, CDR2 SNTAGT. CDR3 amino acids: CASSDSGREAFF. The CDR3 DNA follows: TGTGCCAGCAGTGACTCGGGTAGGGAAGCTTTCTTT.

The chain is built from TRBV6-5 and TRBJ2-4, with D uncertain. Germline assignment: CDR1 MNHEY and CDR2 SVGAGI. The V gene lost 5 bases and the J gene lost 7 bases, with 18 bases spanning the gap. The CDR3 extends over 15 amino acids. Here the CDR3 reads CASSPTPGFGNIQYF. The CDR3 bases are TGTGCCAGCAGTCCCACTCCAGGTTTCGGGAACATTCAGTACTTC.

The V and J genes are TRBV19 and TRBJ1-1; D gene unclear. The germline V gene has CDR1 LNHDA and CDR2 SQIVND (reference sequence). The V gene lost 5 bases and the J gene lost 4 bases, with 14 bases spanning the gap. There are 14 residues in the CDR3. The DNA for the CDR3 is TGTGCCAGTAGTCCGGGCCGATCCCTCACTGAAGCTTTCTTT. Translation: CASSPGRSLTEAFF.

The rearrangement links TRBV7-9 to TRBJ2-3; 8 bases are shared with TRBD2. The CDR3 has 14 residues. Trimming took 4 bases from V and 4 from J; bases not matched to a gene: 4. Germline V gives CDR1 SEHNR, CDR2 FQNEAQ (reference sequence). CDR3 amino acids: CASSSGLAADTQYF. Written as DNA, the CDR3 is TGTGCCAGCAGCTCTGGACTAGCCGCAGATACGCAGTATTTT.

The V call is TRBV19, the J call TRBJ1-2; the D gene is possibly TRBD1 (5 bases). Germline assignment: CDR1 LNHDA and CDR2 SQIVND (reference sequence). Trimming took off 5 bases at V and 7 bases at J, with 20 bases between the two ends. CDR3 length: 15 amino acids. The CDR3 spells CASSPRGVPLGGYTF. The CDR3 bases are TGTGCCAGTAGTCCTCGAGGGGTTCCATTAGGTGGCTACACCTTC.

This chain's CDR3 is CASSMGRWTGAYEQYF. The CDR3 DNA is TGTGCCAGTAGTATGGGACGTTGGACAGGGGCGTACGAGCAGTACTTC. The chain employs TRBV19 and TRBJ2-7; 9 nucleotides agree with TRBD1. The V segment lost 3 bases and the J segment 4 bases; nucleotides outside the gene matches: 10. The CDR3 has 16 residues. The germline V gene encodes CDR1 LNHDA and CDR2 SQIVND (reference sequence).

The genes are TRBV30 and TRBJ2-1, with TRBD1 identical over 7 bases. Trimming at V came to 0 bases and at J to 8 bases, leaving 7 bases not matched to a gene. Germline CDR1 is GTSNPN and CDR2 is SVGIG (reference sequence). The CDR3 runs 14 residues. The CDR3 loop reads CAWSVRGHGDEQFF. In DNA, the CDR3 is TGTGCCTGGAGTGTAAGGGGGCACGGTGATGAGCAGTTCTTC. The complete variable domain, with remaining parts taken from reference TRBV30 and TRBJ2-1, reads SQTIHQWPATLVQPVGSPLSLECTVEGTSNPNLYWYRQAAGRGLQLLFYSVGIGQISSEVPQNLSASRPQDRQFILSSKKLLLSDSGFYLCAWSVRGHGDEQFFGPGTRLTVL.

V and J are TRBV6-2 or TRBV6-3 and TRBJ1-5, with 9 bases lining up with TRBD1. Trimming at V came to 0 bases and at J to 0 bases, leaving 9 bases not matched to a gene. The germline V gene has CDR1 MNHEY and CDR2 SVGEGT. The CDR3 runs to 19 residues. DNA for the CDR3: TGTGCCAGCAGTTACTCGCGAGACAGGGGGGTGTATAGCAATCAGCCCCAGCATTTT. It encodes CASSYSRDRGVYSNQPQHF.

The chain recombines TRBV7-9 with TRBJ2-7; D possibly corresponds to TRBD2 (7 bases). The CDR3 spans 14 residues. Trimming left V 3 bases short and J 4 bases short, with 13 bases between. Germline CDR1 reads SEHNR; CDR2 reads FQNEAQ (reference sequence). The CDR3 nucleotides read TGTGCCAGCAGCTTGTTGGAGGGGGGGTACGAGCAGTACTTC. Residues: CASSLLEGGYEQYF.

The chain joins TRBV30 to TRBJ2-1, with 11 nucleotides matching TRBD2. The CDR3 is 14 amino acids. Germline trimming cut 7 bases from V and 5 bases from J; bases unmatched to any gene: 7. The germline gives CDR1 GTSNPN, CDR2 SVGIG (reference sequence). The CDR3 nucleotides are TGTGCCTACGCGCTAGCGGGAGGCGACAATGAGCAGTTCTTC. Encoded protein: CAYALAGGDNEQFF.

The rearrangement uses TRBV5-1 and TRBJ1-2; D is unclear. The CDR3 sequence is 14 residues long. The V end was cut by 5 bases, the J end by 0 bases, with 11 bases between. The germline CDR1 and CDR2 sequences are SGHRS and YFSETQ. The CDR3 coding sequence is TGCGCCAGCAGATCCACACCCGCTAACTATGGCTACACCTTC. Translated, it gives CASRSTPANYGYTF.

The rearrangement uses TRBV27 and TRBJ1-5; D uncertain. Trimming left V 3 bases short and J 7 bases short, with 10 bases between. Germline V lookup: CDR1 MNHEY, CDR2 SMNVEV (reference sequence). CDR3 length: 13 residues. The CDR3 is CASSLREGQPQHF. CDR3 sequence (DNA): TGTGCCAGCAGTTTGCGGGAGGGACAGCCCCAGCATTTT.

The J gene is TRBJ1-2, the V gene TRBV9, with D possibly TRBD1 on 6 matching bases. V was shortened by 4 bases and J by 6 bases, with 10 bases between the two germline ends. Per the germline V gene, CDR1 is SGDLS and CDR2 is YYNGEE. This CDR3 contains 12 residues. The CDR3 DNA sequence: TGTGCCAGCAGCCGGCAGGGGAATGGCTACACCTTC. Translated, it gives CASSRQGNGYTF.

The J gene is TRBJ1-2, the V gene TRBV7-2; D might be TRBD1 (5 bases). The CDR3 loop spans 18 amino acids. The germline CDR1 and CDR2 sequences are SGHTA and FQGNSA. V was cut by 5 bases and J by 8 bases, with 30 bases left in between. CDR3 region: CASSLSSVAGFGDSGYTF. CDR3 in DNA: TGTGCCAGCAGCCTCTCATCGGTTGCAGGGTTTGGCGATTCAGGCTACACCTTC.

The chain combines TRBV9 with TRBJ1-6; D not resolved. V was cut by 3 bases and J by 7 bases, with 14 bases left in between. The CDR3 spans 15 residues. Germline CDR1 reads SGDLS; CDR2 reads YYNGEE. The CDR3 region is CASSAQMDGNSPLHF. The DNA for the CDR3 is TGTGCCAGCAGCGCACAAATGGACGGAAATTCACCCCTCCACTTT.